This T cell receptor (beta chain) was recovered during a study of blood T cell repertoires in COVID-19 (dated by TCRdb to 2019 to 2021). About the investigation overall: The collaborator samples originated in the United States, Italy and Spain and spanned the acute and convalescent phases of COVID-19. The material from the prospective study consisted of cDNA or gDNA derived from T cells, B-cell-depleted T cells, or PBMCs. Subjects who had been exposed to COVID-19, were actively infected with it, or had recovered from it provided the deeply sampled blood TCRbeta repertoires that made up the dataset. The repertoires were released in a freely available public database intended as a resource for research on the immune response to SARS-CoV-2. The samples were drawn from two sources: the first 160 participants of the ongoing ImmuneRACE study, and 1,000 to 1,500 subjects contributed by 6 global collaborators. A de-identified subject ID, COVID-19 status, age in years and sex were almost always included in the sample metadata. Where HLA class I and class II types were available, the types were taken from metadata supplied by the sample provider, not from assay-based typing.

Details on this clone: What this receptor recognizes is not known. No much larger clone is present one base from it, and per-base qualities are unavailable. Other DNA sequences in the same sample also yield this CDR3.

What the authors observed across the whole study: Clinical and demographic metadata were provided uncurated, with the amount varying by source and participant.

V gives up 4 bases and J gives up 2 bases, and the segment between their germline ends measures 3 bases. Based on the germline V gene, the CDR1 and CDR2 sequences are SGHAT and FQNNGV. The cysteine opens and the phenylalanine closes a CDR3 of 11 amino acids. The entry retains the CDR3 DNA only, 33 bases that are in frame from base 1. TCRbeta CDR3 regions were amplified from genomic DNA using the immunoSEQ Assay, a bias-controlled multiplex PCR. In the original analysis: The number of nucleated cells in each sample was estimated from the amplification of reference gene primers within the assay. To quantify the absolute abundance of each unique TCRbeta CDR3 rearrangement, sequence reads were collapsed and filtered. For each sample, productive Simpson clonality was calculated by taking the square root of Simpson's diversity index across productive rearrangements. Imported from immuneACCESS, the table was reduced by TCRdb to in-frame sequences with V and J called. These copies leave out some clones; in studies compared against another copy, an unresolved V gene accounts for under half, and the cause of the remainder is not known. V and J calls and clone size are given by that table; D and trimming were obtained from the DNA. Within this sample are fewer than 400,000 clones, with roughly nine tenths of them counted one time only. The ten largest account for about 1.7% of the sample.

In the prospective study, participants were about 18 to 95 years old, resided in fewer than 25 geographic areas of the United States, and were enrolled through a virtual design. In the prospective study, cohorts were assigned on the basis of participant-reported clinical history obtained from a screening survey and a study questionnaire. For ImmuneRACE Cohort 3, a participant was defined as recovered based on two consecutive negative NP/OP PCR tests, clearance by a healthcare professional, or resolution of symptoms. Mobile phlebotomists in the prospective study collected whole blood, serum and a nasopharyngeal or oropharyngeal swab from every participant. Additional blood draws and questionnaires over an approximately 2-month period could optionally be provided by prospective study participants. Before DNA extraction, blood samples from the prospective study were shipped at room temperature or frozen.

The chain couples TRBV11-2 to TRBJ2-7; the D gene cannot be resolved reliably. The clonotype comes from a woman aged 25 to 45 who had recovered from COVID-19. The sample taken for sequencing was PBMCs or T cells enriched from blood (not recorded which). The nucleotides read TGTGCCAGCAGCTCCGCCTACGAGCAGTACTTC. This is translated as CASSSAYEQYF.